This entry lists 14 T cell receptor beta chains sequenced from one sample in a study of CD8+CD57+ T cells in acquired aplastic anemia. Using genomic DNA as the template, TCR beta VDJ and CDR3 profiling was carried out. A single record per CDR3 protein comes from TCRdb applying MiXCR to the reads. The data hold about 130,000 distinct CDR3 sequences, with about 46% observed a single time. The sample taken for sequencing was sorted CD4+, CD8+, or CD8+CD57+ T cells (not recorded which) from PBMCs. The origin of the receptors is a human donor in good health, serving as a control.

The genes are TRBV7-2 and TRBJ1-2; 7 bases map to TRBD1. V lost 5 bases and J lost 12; bases outside the gene matches: 18. Per the germline V gene, CDR1 is SGHTA and CDR2 is FQGNSA. The CDR3 runs 15 residues. The CDR3 sequence: CASSRPDRASSGNTF. DNA of the CDR3: TGTGCCAGCAGCCGTCCCGACAGGGCAAGCTCTGGAAACACCTTC.

V gene TRBV5-4 combines with J gene TRBJ2-3; 11 nucleotides match TRBD2. The CDR3 totals 18 residues. The V and J ends lost 0 bases and 4 bases, in that order; junction bases with no gene match: 10. Germline CDR1 SGHNT, CDR2 YYREEE (reference sequence). CDR3 sequence reads: CASSLGVAGGRSADTQYF. CDR3 DNA: TGTGCCAGCAGCTTGGGAGTAGCGGGGGGGCGTAGCGCAGATACGCAGTATTTT. The full variable domain, rest sourced from reference TRBV5-4 and TRBJ2-3, is ETGVTQSPTHLIKTRGQQVTLRCSSQSGHNTVSWYQQALGQGPQFIFQYYREEENGRGNFPPRFSGLQFPNYSSELNVNALELDDSALYLCASSLGVAGGRSADTQYFGPGTRLTVL.

The chain recombines TRBV19 with TRBJ2-7; D remains ambiguous. The CDR3 totals 14 residues. Trimming took off 0 bases at V and 3 bases at J, with 9 bases between the two ends. Looked up from germline, CDR1 is LNHDA and CDR2 is SQIVND (reference sequence). CDR3 sequence: CASSIDGLDYEQYF. DNA of the CDR3: TGTGCCAGTAGTATAGACGGCTTAGACTACGAGCAGTACTTC.

This chain joins TRBV19 and TRBJ2-7; the D gene is possibly TRBD2 (7 bases). Per the germline V gene, CDR1 is LNHDA and CDR2 is SQIVND (reference sequence). This CDR3 has 14 residues. V lost 3 bases to trimming and J lost 2 bases, with 11 bases between them. This CDR3 reads CASSIGGATYEQYF. The CDR3 coding sequence is TGTGCCAGTAGTATTGGGGGGGCTACCTACGAGCAGTACTTC. Complete variable domain (other parts from reference TRBV19 and TRBJ2-7): DGGITQSPKYLFRKEGQNVTLSCEQNLNHDAMYWYRQDPGQGLRLIYYSQIVNDFQKGDIAEGYSVSREKKESFPLTVTSAQKNPTAFYLCASSIGGATYEQYFGPGTRLTVT.

The chain joins TRBV15 to TRBJ1-2; 7 nucleotides line up with TRBD1. The germline CDR1 and CDR2 sequences are LNHNV and YYDKDF (reference sequence). With 0 bases clipped from V and 3 bases from J, the junction kept 4 bases outside the gene matches. The CDR3 is 15 amino acids. CDR3 amino acids: CATSRDRQGHYGYTF. DNA of the CDR3: TGTGCCACCAGCAGAGATCGACAGGGCCACTATGGCTACACCTTC.

CDR3 coding DNA: TGTGCCAGCAGTGATTCCCTCTTGGTCGGGACAGGGACCTACGAGCAGTACTTC. It yields the protein CASSDSLLVGTGTYEQYF. The chain has TRBV25-1 and TRBJ2-7, with 9 bases identical to TRBD1. Per the germline V gene, CDR1 is MGHDK and CDR2 is SYGVNS. With V trimmed by 3 bases and J by 2 bases, 14 bases remained unmatched. The CDR3 sequence is 18 residues long.

The chain has TRBV11-1 and TRBJ1-5; 10 bases map to TRBD1. This CDR3 contains 15 residues. V shed 8 bases, J shed 7 bases, and the junction held 11 bases outside the gene matches. Germline V CDR1 and CDR2: SGHAT, FQDESV (reference sequence). This CDR3 reads CASARGTGVGQPQHF. As DNA, the CDR3 is TGTGCCAGCGCGAGGGGGACAGGGGTTGGACAGCCCCAGCATTTT.

This clonotype was detected many times. Its ends do not fully match the called genes, so a read error is possible. The chain joins TRBV7-7 to TRBJ2-7; possibly TRBD1 or TRBD2 for D (5 bases each). Germline V gene sequence: CDR1 SSHAT, CDR2 FNYEAQ (reference sequence). The CDR3 runs to 15 residues. CDR3 nucleotide sequence: TGTGCTAGCAGCTTAGCGCCAGGGTCAACCTACGAGCAGTACTTC. It encodes CASSLAPGSTYEQYF.

This clonotype showed up many times. This sequence joins TRBV4-2 and TRBJ1-6; no firm D call. The CDR3 is 16 amino acids. V lost 0 bases and J lost 0, with 6 bases in between. CDR1 and CDR2 (germline): LGHNA, YNFKEQ. The CDR3 here is CASSQEKDSYNSPLHF. The CDR3 nucleotides are TGTGCCAGCAGCCAAGAGAAGGACTCCTATAATTCACCCCTCCACTTT.

Many counts were recorded for this clonotype. V is TRBV9 and J is TRBJ2-3; D gene unclear. The CDR3 covers 16 residues. V gave up 2 bases and J gave up 1 base, with 14 bases separating them. Germline CDR1 is SGDLS and CDR2 is YYNGEE. The CDR3 nucleotides are TGTGCCAGCAGCGTGTCGGCAGGCGGAGGCACAGATACGCAGTATTTT. It translates to CASSVSAGGGTDTQYF.

This sequence joins TRBV2 and TRBJ2-3; D possibly corresponds to TRBD1 (6 bases). This CDR3 has 15 residues. V lost 4 bases and J lost 0, with 11 bases in between. The germline V gene has CDR1 SNHLY and CDR2 FYNNEI. This chain's CDR3 is CASSAQGISTDTQYF. CDR3 bases: TGTGCCAGCAGTGCCCAGGGGATTAGCACAGATACGCAGTATTTT.

This clonotype was recorded many times. J is TRBJ1-1 and V is TRBV19; D is unresolved. The germline CDR1 and CDR2 sequences are LNHDA and SQIVND (reference sequence). This CDR3 is built from 15 residues. V was shortened by 3 bases and J by 4 bases, with 15 bases between the two germline ends. In DNA form, the CDR3 reads TGTGCCAGTAGTATGATCTCCAGCCTGGTCACTGAAGCTTTCTTT. It specifies CASSMISSLVTEAFF.

This clonotype was picked up a small number of times. The V gene is TRBV24-1, the J gene TRBJ1-4; TRBD1 is a possible D gene (5 bases). The germline V and J ends were trimmed by 3 bases and 7 bases, with 5 bases remaining between them. Germline values: CDR1 KGHDR, CDR2 SFDVKD. The CDR3 runs 12 residues. In DNA, the CDR3 is TGTGCCACCAGTGATAGGGGTGAAAAACTGTTTTTT. Translated, it gives CATSDRGEKLFF.

V usage is TRBV7-7 and J usage is TRBJ2-2; 7 bases fit TRBD1. Germline assignment: CDR1 SSHAT and CDR2 FNYEAQ (reference sequence). The CDR3 loop spans 14 amino acids. The CDR3 loop is CAKIGTANTGELFF. DNA of the CDR3: TGTGCTAAGATCGGGACAGCGAACACCGGGGAGCTGTTTTTT.